One and the same sample provided the 10 T cell receptor beta chains below, sequenced in a study of blood T cell repertoires in COVID-19. Here immunoSEQ multiplex PCR was the method, and the copy in TCRdb shows in-frame clones only, minus some. In the table there are 100,000 or so clones, more than 75% of which are singletons. The sample consisted of peripheral blood. The source of these receptors is a woman in her 30s with acute or convalescent COVID-19.

V and J are TRBV10-3 and TRBJ1-5; TRBD1 might be the D (5 bases). Germline lookup yields CDR1 ENHRY and CDR2 SYGVKD. V dropped 8 bases and J dropped 6 bases, with 14 bases sitting between them. This CDR3 spans 13 amino acids. The CDR3 protein is CAISATAGQPQHF. The CDR3 nucleotides read TGTGCCATCTCTGCGACAGCAGGTCAGCCCCAGCATTTT.

This clone has only a few counts. The gene calls are TRBV9 and TRBJ1-4; D is perhaps TRBD1 (6 bases). Germline CDR1 SGDLS, CDR2 YYNGEE. This CDR3 spans 15 amino acids. V was pared by 3 bases and J by 6 bases, with 15 bases between. CDR3 amino acids: CASSESGADYEKLFF. The CDR3 DNA reads as TGTGCCAGCAGCGAATCAGGGGCCGATTATGAAAAACTGTTTTTT.

V gene TRBV7-3 combines with J gene TRBJ2-1, with D maybe TRBD1 (6 bases). V was trimmed by 4 bases and J by 2 bases, leaving 15 bases between them. CDR1 is SGHTA and CDR2 is FQGTGA in the germline V gene. This CDR3 has 16 amino acids. The CDR3 DNA is TGTGCCAGCAGCTCACTGGGACAATCAACCTACAATGAGCAGTTCTTC. Protein product: CASSSLGQSTYNEQFF.

The chain employs TRBV5-6 and TRBJ2-7; TRBD1 matches at 7 bases. The CDR3 is 15 amino acids. Germline V CDR1 and CDR2: SGHDT, YYEEEE. V shed 1 base and J 0 bases; nucleotides not matched to a gene: 4. The CDR3 DNA follows: TGTGCCAGCAGCTTGTCCCCAGGGGGCTCCTACGAGCAGTACTTC. Residues: CASSLSPGGSYEQYF.

This chain connects TRBV2 to TRBJ1-1; maybe TRBD1 (5 bases). Germline V gene lookup returns CDR1 SNHLY and CDR2 FYNNEI. V lost 4 bases to trimming and J lost 0 bases, with 12 bases between them. This CDR3 region has 15 residues. The CDR3 sequence: CASSVAGLVNTEAFF. CDR3 nucleotide sequence: TGTGCCAGCAGTGTCGCGGGGCTTGTGAACACTGAAGCTTTCTTT.

The CDR3 coding sequence is TGTGCCAGCAGCAGGGACAGCCAAGAGACCCAGTACTTC. Its translation: CASSRDSQETQYF. The rearrangement uses TRBV6-4 and TRBJ2-5; 7 positions match TRBD1. Germline trimming cut 6 bases from V and 1 base from J; bases unmatched to any gene: 2. Per the germline V gene, CDR1 is MRHNA and CDR2 is SNTAGT. The length of the CDR3 is 13 residues.

This sequence joins TRBV14 and TRBJ2-1; D gene uncertain. The germline V gene encodes CDR1 SGHDN and CDR2 FVKESK. V dropped 4 bases and J dropped 3 bases, with 16 bases sitting between them. The CDR3 is 16 amino acids. The DNA of the CDR3 is TGTGCCAGCAGCCCTTCGGGTGGCGCTAACTACAATGAGCAGTTCTTC. The encoded protein is CASSPSGGANYNEQFF.

About this clone itself: The same CDR3 is also encoded by other DNA sequences in this sample. This chain links TRBV27 with TRBJ1-5, with 9 bases identical to TRBD1. The CDR3 sequence is 14 residues long. From germline, CDR1 is MNHEY and CDR2 SMNVEV (reference sequence). The trim removed 5 bases at V and 6 bases at J, leaving 5 bases unmatched. CDR3 in amino acids: CASSPDRGGQPQHF. Written as DNA, the CDR3 is TGTGCCAGCAGTCCGGACAGGGGAGGTCAGCCCCAGCATTTT.

There are a few counts of this clone. The chain links TRBV6-1 to TRBJ1-5; the D gene is possibly TRBD1 (6 bases). Per the germline V gene, CDR1 is MNHNS and CDR2 is SASEGT. The CDR3 spans 15 residues. V was clipped by 0 bases and J by 7 bases, with 13 bases between them. The CDR3 is CASSEAVGAGQPQHF. The CDR3 region has the DNA TGTGCCAGCAGTGAAGCTGTGGGGGCCGGGCAGCCCCAGCATTTT.

The chain uses TRBV5-1 and TRBJ1-6; D perhaps matches TRBD1 (5 bases). V was cut by 0 bases and J by 5 bases, with 12 bases left in between. The CDR3 is 16 amino acids. Looked up from germline, CDR1 is SGHRS and CDR2 is YFSETQ. The CDR3 here is CASSLGAGRNNSPLHF. CDR3 bases: TGCGCCAGCAGCTTGGGGGCAGGGCGTAATAATTCACCCCTCCACTTT.